The clone carrying this T cell receptor beta chain was counted only a few times. This sample is part of a study of blood T cell repertoires in COVID-19. Authors' processing steps: From reference gene primer amplification, estimates of nucleated cell counts were derived. The protocol was immunoSEQ multiplex PCR, while the TCRdb copy is restricted to in-frame clones and leaves out a portion. The V and J calls and clone size are taken from that table; D and trimming were inferred from the DNA. The sample has more than 300,000 clones, 70% to 90% seen once. The CDR3 has 17 amino acids. CDR1 is MRHNA and CDR2 is SNTAGT in the germline V gene. The germline V and J ends were trimmed by 0 bases and 0 bases, with 9 bases remaining between them.

The chain joins TRBV6-4 to TRBJ2-6; D remains ambiguous. This TCR came from a woman aged 18-29 years who had recovered from COVID-19. The material sequenced was PBMCs or T cells enriched from blood (not recorded which). Here the CDR3 reads CASSDSISFSGANVLTF. For the CDR3, the DNA is TGTGCCAGCAGTGACTCGATTAGTTTCTCTGGGGCCAACGTCCTGACTTTC.